Given below is one T cell receptor beta chain in context. This record comes from a study of technical replicates of blood from a handful of donors. Clones were sequenced by immunoSEQ multiplex PCR, and TCRdb holds only the in-frame ones, with some missing. The sample has roughly 90,000 clones; almost 97% are singletons. The germline CDR1 and CDR2 sequences are GTSNPN and SVGIG (reference sequence). This CDR3 is built from 13 residues. V was clipped by 2 bases and J by 0 bases, with 7 bases between them. Material: T cells isolated from PBMCs. The source is a human donor in good health. V is TRBV30 and J is TRBJ1-2; no firm D call. CDR3 nucleotides: TGTGCCTGGAGTACCGGGTCTAACTATGGCTACACCTTC. Translating gives CAWSTGSNYGYTF.